The clone carrying this T cell receptor beta chain showed up many times. The authors built TCR beta libraries using iRepertoire HTBI primers and Arm-PCR of CDR3 regions. TCRdb fed the multiplex PCR reads into MiXCR, producing one record per CDR3 protein. The sample has about 320,000 distinct CDR3 sequences, roughly 18% seen once. The record originates from a study of regulatory T cells in long-lasting Graves disease. The overall study: Duration of antithyroid drug therapy among newly diagnosed Graves' patients was under 3 months.

Time point of the sample: newly diagnosed GD, antithyroid drugs for less than 3 months. The TCR library was made from RNA that had been extracted from PBMCs in TRIzol. The junction had 4 bases not matched to a gene; V was cut back by 5 bases and J by 6 bases. The CDR3 totals 13 residues. Germline CDR1 is MDHEN and CDR2 is SYDVKM. The receptor was derived from a female donor with Graves disease. The chain uses TRBV28 and TRBJ2-1; TRBD1 matches 7 bases. The sample was peripheral blood mononuclear cells (PBMCs), taken at new diagnosis, from a patient treated with antithyroid drugs. In nucleotides, the CDR3 is TGTGCCAGCAGTCTCCGGGACAGCAATGAGCAGTTCTTC. As protein: CASSLRDSNEQFF.